Listed below are T cell receptor beta chains from one sample, sequenced in a study of cytomegalovirus exposure and HLA in healthy donors. Sequenced by immunoSEQ multiplex PCR; TCRdb stores in-frame clones only, minus some. The sample holds about 280,000 clones; around 89% are singletons and the top ten take about 0.86%. Sequences were obtained from PBMCs. The receptors stem from a woman aged 18 to 35 in good health and CMV-seronegative. Each CDR3 is given with its conserved first and last residue. A D gene is named only where the DNA matches it firmly. The size field is filled for only some rows; it gives once, few, many or a size class.

TRBV7-9	TRBJ1-1	TRBD1	-	TGTGCCAGCAGCTTAGCCGGGACAGTCGGGTTGGAAGCTTTCTTT	CASSLAGTVGLEAFF
TRBV28	TRBJ2-7	-	once	TGTGCCAGCAGTATCCCTCTAGGGGGAGGGTTCTACGAGCAGTACTTC	CASSIPLGGGFYEQYF
TRBV6-5	TRBJ2-7	-	-	TGTGCCAGCAGTTCAAGAGACGAGCAGTACTTC	CASSSRDEQYF
TRBV2	TRBJ1-6	-	-	TGTGCCAGCAGCCCTGCGGGAGGAACCGATAATTCACCCCTCCACTTT	CASSPAGGTDNSPLHF
TRBV9	TRBJ1-1	-	-	TGTGCCAGCAGCGTAGGGACAGTTAACACTGAAGCTTTCTTT	CASSVGTVNTEAFF
TRBV28	TRBJ2-7	-	-	TGTGCCAGCAGTTTTTATTTCTACGAGCAGTACTTC	CASSFYFYEQYF
TRBV10-2	TRBJ1-6	-	-	TGCGCCAGCAGTGAGATGTCTTATTCACCCCTCCACTTT	CASSEMSYSPLHF
TRBV28	TRBJ2-7	-	-	TGTGCCAGCAGATCAGGGGTCCTGCCCTACGAGCAGTACTTC	CASRSGVLPYEQYF
TRBV18	TRBJ2-1	TRBD2	-	TGTGCCAGCTCACCACTGACTAGCGGGAAGATGAATGAGCAGTTCTTC	CASSPLTSGKMNEQFF
TRBV28	TRBJ2-1	TRBD2	-	TGTGCCAGCAGGGCTAGCGGGAGGGGAAATGAGCAGTTCTTC	CASRASGRGNEQFF
TRBV30	TRBJ1-1	TRBD1	-	TGTGCCTGGAGGCGGACAGGGTCGACTGAAGCTTTCTTT	CAWRRTGSTEAFF
TRBV15	TRBJ1-2	-	-	TGTGCCACCAGCAGAGATCTGCCGGGGGACCATGGCTACACCTTC	CATSRDLPGDHGYTF
TRBV9	TRBJ2-1	-	-	TGTGCCAGCAGCGTAGCCTTTTCCTACAATGAGCAGTTCTTC	CASSVAFSYNEQFF
TRBV28	TRBJ1-4	TRBD1	-	TGTGCCAGCCGGGGACAGGGGATGGAAAAACTGTTTTTT	CASRGQGMEKLFF
TRBV6-5	TRBJ2-7	-	-	TGTGCCAGCAGTGAACAGGTAGGCCCCTACGAGCAGTACTTC	CASSEQVGPYEQYF
TRBV7-9	TRBJ2-7	-	once	TGTGCCAGCAGCTCTATACAGGGCCCCCTCGACGAGCAGTACTTC	CASSSIQGPLDEQYF
TRBV9	TRBJ2-7	-	few	TGTGCCAGCAGCAACGGGGTCCCTGGGTGGGGCGAGCAGTACTTC	CASSNGVPGWGEQYF
TRBV7-7	TRBJ2-1	TRBD2	-	TGTGCCAGCAGCTTAGAGAGACTAGCGGGAGTGGAGGAGCAGTTCTTC	CASSLERLAGVEEQFF
TRBV30	TRBJ1-4	TRBD1	-	TGTGCCTGGAGGACAGGGGGCCTTGGTGAAAAACTGTTTTTT	CAWRTGGLGEKLFF
TRBV2	TRBJ1-6	TRBD1	once	TGTGCCAGCAGTGAACCGCTGACAGGGCTTGATTCACCCCTCCACTTT	CASSEPLTGLDSPLHF
TRBV11-2	TRBJ2-1	TRBD2	-	TGTGCCAGCAGCTCCATACTAGCGGGAGGGATTTATGAGCAGTTCTTC	CASSSILAGGIYEQFF
TRBV6-5	TRBJ2-3	TRBD1	once	TGTGCCAGCTCGCCTCTAGGGGGCATTGATACGCAGTATTTT	CASSPLGGIDTQYF
TRBV7-6	TRBJ2-7	TRBD2	-	TGTGCCAGCAGCCGCCCCCAAGGCGGGAGATCCTACGAGCAGTACTTC	CASSRPQGGRSYEQYF
TRBV5-1	TRBJ1-1	-	-	TGCGCCAGCAGCCCTAACCTCCGGGACAAGAACACTGAAGCTTTCTTT	CASSPNLRDKNTEAFF
TRBV2	TRBJ2-7	-	-	TGTGCCAGCAGTGCAGGGGTCGTCTCCTACGAGCAGTACTTC	CASSAGVVSYEQYF
TRBV5-1	TRBJ1-6	TRBD1	-	TGCGCCAGCAGCTTGGAGACAGGGATGGGCTCACCCCTCCACTTT	CASSLETGMGSPLHF
TRBV2	TRBJ1-5	-	-	TGTGCCAGCAGTGAAGCACGGTGGGGGCTCAATCAGCCCCAGCATTTT	CASSEARWGLNQPQHF
TRBV5-4	TRBJ2-2	TRBD1	-	TGTGCCAGCAGCCCCCCAGGGGGTCCCGGGGAGCTGTTTTTT	CASSPPGGPGELFF
TRBV9	TRBJ1-4	TRBD1	few	TGTGCCAGCAGCGTCCTAGGAACAGGGGAGGAAAAACTGTTTTTT	CASSVLGTGEEKLFF
TRBV5-4	TRBJ2-7	-	-	TGTGCCAGCAGCGGAGCTAGCACCTACGAGCAGTACTTC	CASSGASTYEQYF
TRBV4-1	TRBJ2-4	TRBD2	-	TGCGCCAGCAGCCAAGATTACGGGAGGGCCTTCCCGAACATTCAGTACTTC	CASSQDYGRAFPNIQYF
TRBV5-5	TRBJ1-2	-	few	TGTGCCAGCAGCTTCGCAGTCTCTTATGGCTACACCTTC	CASSFAVSYGYTF
TRBV11-2	TRBJ1-2	TRBD1	-	TGTGCCAGCAGCTTAACGGGGACAGGGTATGGCTACACCTTC	CASSLTGTGYGYTF
TRBV11-2	TRBJ1-4	-	-	TGTGCCAGCAGCTTAGAGGTGGGGGCAGGAATAAATGAAAAACTGTTTTTT	CASSLEVGAGINEKLFF
TRBV5-1	TRBJ2-4	-	once	TGCGCCAGCAGCCCGCTCGGGACTCAGAATACAAATTTAGCCAAAAACATTCAGTACTTC	CASSPLGTQNTNLAKNIQYF
TRBV2	TRBJ2-1	-	-	TGTGCCAGCAGTGACCCGGGGTACAATGAGCAGTTCTTC	CASSDPGYNEQFF
TRBV6-1	TRBJ1-6	-	-	TGTGCCAGCAGTGAAGCATCAGGGATCGGGAATTCACCCCTCCACTTT	CASSEASGIGNSPLHF
TRBV6-5	TRBJ1-4	-	-	TGTGCCAGCAGTTACTCAGGGGCAACTAATGAAAAACTGTTTTTT	CASSYSGATNEKLFF
TRBV7-3	TRBJ2-1	-	-	TGTGCCAGCAGCTTAGAAGGTTGGGGGAGGCGGGATGAGCAGTTCTTC	CASSLEGWGRRDEQFF
TRBV28	TRBJ2-7	-	once	TGTGCCAGCAGTTTAGAGGAGACCTACGAGCAGTACTTC	CASSLEETYEQYF
TRBV27	TRBJ1-1	-	-	TGTGCCAGCAGTTTAGTGCCGGGGATGAACACTGAAGCTTTCTTT	CASSLVPGMNTEAFF
TRBV18	TRBJ1-5	-	-	TGTGCCAGCTCCCCCGTGGAGAGCAATCAGCCCCAGCATTTT	CASSPVESNQPQHF
TRBV5-1	TRBJ2-2	-	-	TGCGCCAGCAGCTTTTCAGGGGAGTGGACCGGGGAGCTGTTTTTT	CASSFSGEWTGELFF
TRBV10-2	TRBJ2-5	TRBD2	once	TGCGCCAGCAGCCGAGCGGGAGGGATTCAAGAGACCCAGTACTTC	CASSRAGGIQETQYF
TRBV5-1	TRBJ2-1	-	-	TGCGCCAGCAGCGTTCAGGCGCCCTCCTACAATGAGCAGTTCTTC	CASSVQAPSYNEQFF
TRBV5-1	TRBJ1-1	-	-	TGCGCCAGCAGCTTGGAATCGTATCCGAACACTGAAGCTTTCTTT	CASSLESYPNTEAFF
TRBV7-8	TRBJ1-2	-	-	TGTGCCAGCAGCTTAGTAGCAGGGCCCAATGGCTACACCTTC	CASSLVAGPNGYTF
TRBV27	TRBJ2-1	-	-	TGTGCCAGCAGATTTAATCGGTTGGATGAGCAGTTCTTC	CASRFNRLDEQFF